These T cell receptor beta chains were read from a single sample in a study of T cell responses to AZD1222 COVID-19 vaccine. The repertoire was sequenced with immunoSEQ multiplex PCR; TCRdb's copy has only in-frame clones and lacks some. The data contain under 95,000 clones, about 88% of them singletons. The material was peripheral blood, obtained 28 days after the second AZD1222 dose. These receptors all stem from an adult who received the AZD1222 COVID-19 vaccine. CDR3s include the opening cysteine and the closing phenylalanine or tryptophan. The D gene is left open where the match is weak. Size is omitted from some rows. Given values are once, few, many or a class for expanded clones.

size	D	V	J	DNA	CDR3
-	-	TRBV6-4	TRBJ2-2	TGTGCCAGCAGTGACTCAGCCGTCACCGGGGAGCTGTTTTTT	CASSDSAVTGELFF
-	-	TRBV6-1	TRBJ2-4	TGTGCCAGCAGTGAAGGGCTCGGAGGGGGCAAAAACATTCAGTACTTC	CASSEGLGGGKNIQYF
-	-	TRBV19	TRBJ2-1	TGTGCCAGTAGTACGACAGGATCAGACAATGAGCAGTTCTTC	CASSTTGSDNEQFF
-	TRBD1	TRBV29-1	TRBJ1-5	TGCAGCGTAGTGGAGGACAGGGACAATCAGCCCCAGCATTTT	CSVVEDRDNQPQHF
-	-	TRBV29-1	TRBJ2-5	TGCAGCGTTCGAGCGGCCGGGGAGACCCAGTACTTC	CSVRAAGETQYF
-	-	TRBV6-1	TRBJ2-1	TGTGCCAGCAGTGATCGGGGCAGGGAACAGGCCTACAATGAGCAGTTCTTC	CASSDRGREQAYNEQFF
-	-	TRBV6-4	TRBJ1-2	TGTGCCGGCCGAGGGGATGGCTACACCTTC	CAGRGDGYTF
once	TRBD2	TRBV12-3/TRBV12-4	TRBJ2-1	TGTGCCAGCAGCCTGGGACTAGCGGGGGCCCAGTTCTTC	CASSLGLAGAQFF
-	-	TRBV30	TRBJ2-2	TGTGCCTGGAGTGTACCCGGGAGAAGGTATTCCGGGGAGCTGTTTTTT	CAWSVPGRRYSGELFF
-	-	TRBV5-1	TRBJ1-1	TGCGCCAGCAACTTCAGGGATCTGAACACTGAAGCTTTCTTT	CASNFRDLNTEAFF
-	-	TRBV6-2/TRBV6-3	TRBJ1-2	TGTGCCAGCAGTTACGTAGATGGCTACACCTTC	CASSYVDGYTF
-	TRBD1	TRBV18	TRBJ1-5	TGTGCCAGCTCCACCGGAGTCCCGACAGGGATCAATCAGCCCCAGCATTTT	CASSTGVPTGINQPQHF
-	TRBD1	TRBV10-1	TRBJ2-1	TGCGCCAGCACCGACAGGGGCAATGAGCAGTTCTTC	CASTDRGNEQFF
-	-	TRBV4-1	TRBJ1-2	TGCGCCAGCAGCCAGACTAGGCAGTCCTATGGCTACACCTTC	CASSQTRQSYGYTF
-	TRBD1	TRBV18	TRBJ2-7	TGTGCCAGCTCACCATCCGGACAGGGAAGGGAGCAGTACTTC	CASSPSGQGREQYF
-	TRBD2	TRBV2	TRBJ2-1	TGTGCCAGCAAAGGACTAGCGGTGTACAATGAGCAGTTCTTC	CASKGLAVYNEQFF
-	-	TRBV6-5	TRBJ1-1	TGTGCCAGCATTTCGGTCAGGGTTCTTGGGGCTTTCTTT	CASISVRVLGAFF
-	TRBD2	TRBV30	TRBJ2-3	TGTGCCTTAACGACTAGCGGGAGGGCCGGGGATACGCAGTATTTT	CALTTSGRAGDTQYF
-	-	TRBV4-1	TRBJ1-1	TGCGCCAGCAGCCCAGGACTCTTGCCCATGAACACTGAAGCTTTCTTT	CASSPGLLPMNTEAFF
once	TRBD2	TRBV14	TRBJ2-7	TGTGCCAGCAGCCATTGGACTAGCGGGAGCAGGTCCTACGAGCAGTACTTC	CASSHWTSGSRSYEQYF
-	-	TRBV29-1	TRBJ2-1	TGCACCACCCAAAGGCTGGACAGACTTTACAATGAGCAGTTCTTC	CTTQRLDRLYNEQFF
-	-	TRBV11-3	TRBJ1-1	TGTGCCAGCAGCTTTTTTAGTGGGTCTGAAGCTTTCTTT	CASSFFSGSEAFF
-	-	TRBV7-6	TRBJ2-5	TGTGCCAGCAGCTTGGCGGGGACAACCCAAGAGACCCAGTACTTC	CASSLAGTTQETQYF
few	-	TRBV15	TRBJ2-6	TGTGCCACCAGCAGAGATACCTCTGGGGCCAACGTCCTGACTTTC	CATSRDTSGANVLTF
-	TRBD2	TRBV5-1	TRBJ2-7	TGCGCCAGCAGCACGGGACTAGCGGCCGAGCAGTACTTC	CASSTGLAAEQYF
-	TRBD2	TRBV19	TRBJ2-7	TGTGCCAGTAGTATTAGTAGCGGGACGGGCGAGCAGTACTTC	CASSISSGTGEQYF
-	-	TRBV2	TRBJ1-3	TGTGCCAGCGGAGGAAACACCATATATTTT	CASGGNTIYF
-	TRBD1	TRBV4-1	TRBJ2-7	TGCGCCAGCAGCCAAGGACTCGGGACAGGACCGTCCCTAGAAGTGTACGAGCAGTACTTC	CASSQGLGTGPSLEVYEQYF
-	TRBD1	TRBV18	TRBJ1-1	TGTGCCAGCTCCCCGGGACAGGTCCGGGACACTGAAGCTTTCTTT	CASSPGQVRDTEAFF
-	-	TRBV4-1	TRBJ2-7	TGCGCCAGCAGCCAACCACGCACGACAGGAAGCTCCTACGAGCAGTACTTC	CASSQPRTTGSSYEQYF
-	TRBD2	TRBV4-2	TRBJ2-1	TGTGCCAGCAGCCAAGGGACTAGCGGAAGTTACAATGAGCAGTTCTTC	CASSQGTSGSYNEQFF
-	TRBD1	TRBV19	TRBJ1-2	TGTGCCAGTAGTATAGCCGGGACAGGGGCATATGGCTACACCTTC	CASSIAGTGAYGYTF
-	-	TRBV5-1	TRBJ2-5	TGCGCCAGCAGCTTGGGGACAAGACAAGAGACCCAGTACTTC	CASSLGTRQETQYF
-	TRBD2	TRBV6-2/TRBV6-3	TRBJ2-1	TGTGCCAGCAGTTCGGGACTAGCGGGGGACAATGAGCAGTTCTTC	CASSSGLAGDNEQFF
-	TRBD2	TRBV7-6	TRBJ2-7	TGTGCCAGCAGCGACCGGGGACTAAGCTACGAGCAGTACTTC	CASSDRGLSYEQYF
-	-	TRBV3-1/TRBV3-2	TRBJ1-6	TGTGCCAGCAGCCCGAGGACGAGGGGTGCGAATTCACCCCTCCACTTT	CASSPRTRGANSPLHF
-	-	TRBV28	TRBJ1-1	TGTGCCAGCAGTTTAATCCCGGGACGGTACACTGAAGCTTTCTTT	CASSLIPGRYTEAFF
-	-	TRBV6-6	TRBJ1-5	TGTGCCAGCAGTTACGGGGGCAGGAATAGCAATCAGCCCCAGCATTTT	CASSYGGRNSNQPQHF
-	-	TRBV4-1	TRBJ1-2	TGCGCCAGCAGCCAAGGAATGGCAGGGGAGAAGGCTAACTATGGCTACACCTTC	CASSQGMAGEKANYGYTF
-	-	TRBV29-1	TRBJ1-1	TGCAGCGTTGATGGCGCTATTGAAGCTTTCTTT	CSVDGAIEAFF
-	TRBD2	TRBV15	TRBJ2-1	TGTGCCACCAAGGGACTAGACCCAGCGGGTGAGCAGTTCTTC	CATKGLDPAGEQFF
-	-	TRBV7-6	TRBJ2-1	TGTGCCAGCAGCTTTTCGGGACAATTATACAATGAGCAGTTCTTC	CASSFSGQLYNEQFF
-	-	TRBV19	TRBJ1-6	TGTGCCAGTAGCTCCGGGTATTACTCACCCCTCCACTTT	CASSSGYYSPLHF